The 20 T cell receptor beta chains below were found in one sample sequenced in a study of CD8 T cells in ankylosing spondylitis. These receptors have no identified antigens. A single record per CDR3 protein comes from TCRdb applying MiXCR to the 5' RACE reads. The table records under 150,000 distinct CDR3 sequences, more than 15% of them present only once. Study-level findings and limits: Characteristic, it appeared, of ankylosing spondylitis blood was a TCR beta motif of about eight highly homologous variants.

What was sequenced was blood, either unsorted or a sorted T cell fraction (not recorded which). The receptors come from a male donor with ankylosing spondylitis.

This clonotype was counted only a few times. The chain links TRBV10-2 to TRBJ1-1; a possible D gene is TRBD1 (5 bases). V lost 8 bases to trimming and J lost 0 bases, with 7 bases between them. Per the germline V gene, CDR1 is WSHSY and CDR2 is SAAADI. The CDR3 extends over 12 amino acids. CDR3: CASGTVNTEAFF. The CDR3 region has the DNA TGCGCCAGCGGGACGGTGAACACTGAAGCTTTCTTT.

This clonotype was detected ten times or more. The rearrangement uses TRBV27 and TRBJ2-1; 11 nucleotides agree with TRBD2. The CDR3 totals 15 residues. Trimming removed 6 bases from V and 6 bases from J; junction bases left unmatched: 7. Germline loops: CDR1 MNHEY, CDR2 SMNVEV (reference sequence). In nucleotides, the CDR3 is TGTGCCAGCAGATTGACTAGCGGGGCCACCAATGAGCAGTTCTTC. Residues: CASRLTSGATNEQFF.

The rearrangement links TRBV6-5 to TRBJ1-6; a weak D match, TRBD1 (5 bases). CDR1 is MNHEY, CDR2 SVGAGI, per germline. This CDR3 has 16 amino acids. V lost 2 bases and J lost 3, with 11 bases in between. CDR3 in amino acids: CASSYPADNYNSPLHF. The CDR3 DNA is TGTGCCAGCAGTTACCCAGCGGACAACTATAATTCACCCCTCCACTTT.

This clonotype was found a few times. J is TRBJ2-1 and V is TRBV2; tentative D call: TRBD2 (6 bases). Looked up from germline, CDR1 is SNHLY and CDR2 is FYNNEI. Between the trimmed V and J ends, which lost 8 bases and 12 bases, there was a span of 23 bases. The CDR3 runs 14 residues. DNA of the CDR3: TGTGCCAGCGAATCCGACGGGGGACGGGTTGGGCAGTTCTTC. This codes for CASESDGGRVGQFF.

The V and J genes are TRBV28 and TRBJ2-1; 10 bases line up with TRBD1. CDR3 size: 17 residues. V trimming: 4 bases; J trimming: 8 bases; junction bases outside the gene matches: 14. Germline V gene lookup returns CDR1 MDHEN and CDR2 SYDVKM. The CDR3 spells CASSSRIWDRGFDEQFF. CDR3 DNA: TGTGCCAGCAGTTCCCGTATATGGGACAGGGGTTTCGATGAGCAGTTCTTC.

The V and J genes are TRBV7-9 and TRBJ2-7, with D tentatively TRBD1 or TRBD2 (5 bases each). V gave up 4 bases and J gave up 8 bases, with 18 bases separating them. Germline V CDR1 and CDR2: SEHNR, FQNEAQ (reference sequence). The CDR3 has 14 amino acids. This CDR3 is CASSSRGPNVKQYF. Written as DNA, the CDR3 is TGTGCCAGCAGCTCTCGGGGACCGAATGTGAAGCAGTACTTC.

This clonotype occurred once. The genes are TRBV6-4 and TRBJ2-7, with TRBD1 matching 7 bases. The CDR3 loop spans 16 amino acids. V gave up 3 bases and J gave up 2 bases; unmatched junction bases: 10. Germline V gives CDR1 MRHNA, CDR2 SNTAGT. In DNA form, the CDR3 reads TGTGCCAGCAGTGAGATTCCGGGACAGCCACCCTACGAGCAGTACTTC. Translating it yields CASSEIPGQPPYEQYF.

This clonotype was seen at least ten times. The J gene is TRBJ2-1, the V gene TRBV29-1; tentatively, D is TRBD2 (6 bases). CDR1 is SQVTM, CDR2 ANQGSEA, per germline. This CDR3 is 12 amino acids long. V was clipped by 4 bases and J by 6 bases, with 10 bases between them. The CDR3 nucleotides read TGCAGCGTTGTCGGGGGATTCAATGAGCAGTTCTTC. Encoded protein: CSVVGGFNEQFF.

This sequence joins TRBV7-2 and TRBJ2-1; TRBD2 aligns across 9 bases. The CDR3 covers 17 residues. Trimming took 4 bases from V and 2 from J; bases not matched to a gene: 9. The V gene's germline CDR1 is SGHTA and CDR2 FQGNSA. The CDR3 loop is CASSSRLLAGAYNEQFF. The CDR3 DNA reads TGTGCCAGCAGCTCCCGTTTATTAGCGGGAGCCTACAATGAGCAGTTCTTC.

In this sample, this clonotype turned up a few times. The chain carries TRBV4-1 and TRBJ2-7, with TRBD2 identical over 15 bases. Germline trimming cut 1 base from V and 0 bases from J; bases unmatched to any gene: 10. This CDR3 has 20 residues. CDR1 and CDR2 from the germline V gene are MGHRA and YSYEKL. CDR3 bases: TGCGCCAGCAGCCAAGGTTCGGGACTAGCGGGAGGAGCTAGCTCCTACGAGCAGTACTTC. It encodes CASSQGSGLAGGASSYEQYF.

This clonotype was detected a few times. This chain links TRBV7-2 with TRBJ2-7; 9 bases map to TRBD2. V lost 4 bases to trimming and J lost 4 bases; unmatched junction nucleotides: 2. Germline assignment: CDR1 SGHTA and CDR2 FQGNSA. This CDR3 has 13 amino acids. CDR3 sequence: CASSWTSEYEQYF. Written as DNA, the CDR3 is TGTGCCAGCAGCTGGACTAGCGAGTACGAGCAGTACTTC.

This clonotype has a count of ten or more. J is TRBJ2-1 and V is TRBV29-1, with D hard to call. Germline V lookup: CDR1 SQVTM, CDR2 ANQGSEA. The CDR3 is 16 amino acids. The V end was cut by 0 bases, the J end by 2 bases, with 14 bases between. The CDR3 DNA is TGCAGCGTTGAAGAACCGGACGGGCCCACCTACAATGAGCAGTTCTTC. Amino acid sequence: CSVEEPDGPTYNEQFF.

This chain uses TRBV12-3 or TRBV12-4 with TRBJ2-7, with 10 bases fitting TRBD2. V was clipped by 3 bases and J by 5 bases; unmatched bases: 4. This CDR3 region has 14 residues. CDR3 sequence: CASSFASGSDEQYF. CDR3 DNA: TGTGCCAGCAGTTTTGCTAGCGGGAGCGACGAGCAGTACTTC.

This clonotype was counted ten times or more. This chain joins TRBV7-9 and TRBJ2-7, with 7 nucleotides matching TRBD1. Looked up from germline, CDR1 is SEHNR and CDR2 is FQNEAQ (reference sequence). V lost 4 bases to trimming and J lost 2 bases; unmatched junction nucleotides: 8. The CDR3 contains 15 residues. CDR3 DNA sequence: TGTGCCAGCAGCTCATGGACAGGTTTGGCCTACGAGCAGTACTTC. Encoded protein: CASSSWTGLAYEQYF. Variable domain in full (rest from reference TRBV7-9 and TRBJ2-7): DTGVSQNPRHKITKRGQNVTFRCDPISEHNRLYWYRQTLGQGPEFLTYFQNEAQLEKSRLLSDRFSAERPKGSFSTLEIQRTEQGDSAMYLCASSSWTGLAYEQYFGPGTRLTVT.

This clonotype was observed a few times. The gene calls are TRBV12-3 or TRBV12-4 and TRBJ2-2; tentatively, D is TRBD2 (7 bases). This CDR3 is built from 16 residues. V was cut by 2 bases and J by 2 bases, with 12 bases left in between. The CDR3 DNA reads TGTGCCAGCAGTTTAAGGGGGGGGCTTAACACCGGGGAGCTGTTTTTT. Translation gives CASSLRGGLNTGELFF.

This chain links TRBV15 with TRBJ2-3, with TRBD2 matching 9 bases. Per germline, CDR1 LNHNV and CDR2 YYDKDF (reference sequence). The CDR3 sequence is 17 residues long. V trimming: 0 bases; J trimming: 2 bases; junction bases outside the gene matches: 6. DNA of the CDR3: TGTGCCACCAGCAGAGAGGCGGCTAGCGGGGTCACAGATACGCAGTATTTT. As protein: CATSREAASGVTDTQYF.

Concerning this clonotype itself: At one end the junction does not follow the germline gene, possibly because of a read error. J is TRBJ1-3 and V is TRBV5-6, with a weak D call TRBD1 (6 bases). This CDR3 region has 15 residues. CDR1 is SGHDT, CDR2 YYEEEE, per germline. For the CDR3, the DNA is TGTGCCATCAGCCCCGGACAGCTCTCTGGAAACACCATATATTTT. It codes for CAISPGQLSGNTIYF.

This clonotype was observed at least ten times. The chain is built from TRBV7-9 and TRBJ2-2, with unresolved D. The CDR3 is made up of 13 amino acids. Deletions cut 6 bases from V and 4 bases from J, with 9 bases between. CDR1 is SEHNR and CDR2 is FQNEAQ in the germline V gene (reference sequence). CDR3 nucleotides: TGTGCCAGCAGGCACATGGCCACCGGGGAGCTGTTTTTT. It yields the protein CASRHMATGELFF.

The chain joins TRBV19 to TRBJ1-5; D unclear. V lost 1 base, J lost 3 bases, and 10 bases lay in between. Germline-derived CDR1 and CDR2 are LNHDA and SQIVND (reference sequence). This CDR3 comprises 15 residues. This CDR3 reads CASSIGAPVNQPQHF. The CDR3 nucleotides are TGTGCCAGTAGTATAGGGGCGCCCGTCAATCAGCCCCAGCATTTT.

V is TRBV4-3 and J is TRBJ1-1; 8 positions match TRBD1. The CDR3 loop spans 17 amino acids. The J segment lost 2 bases and the V segment lost 2 bases, leaving 10 bases of the junction unmatched. Looked up from germline, CDR1 is LGHNA and CDR2 is YSLEER. CDR3 sequence: CASSQLHGTGINTEAFF. CDR3 in DNA: TGCGCCAGCAGCCAACTACACGGGACAGGCATTAACACTGAAGCTTTCTTT.